This TCR beta chain was recovered during a study of early T cells in non-severe SARS-CoV-2 infection. Study background: From unsorted whole blood, bulk RNA was sequenced, and the chains remained unpaired. Study-wide findings and caveats: Sequences matched to VDJdb favored anti-spike CD8 responses, while private and CD4 specificities were missed.

CDR3 length: 19 amino acids. This clonotype has at least ten counts. Its antigen is currently unknown. Unique molecular identifier tags were affixed to discrete cDNA molecules. TCRdb redid the calling of the 5' RACE reads with MiXCR, one entry per CDR3 protein. This sample carries tens of thousands of distinct CDR3 sequences, over 4.5% of them seen once, and the ten largest clones take roughly 4.4%. Sequenced input: whole blood. The TCR comes from an adult who was a healthcare worker with PCR-confirmed SARS-CoV-2 infection or an uninfected control (not recorded which). The chain couples TRBV21-1 to TRBJ2-1; TRBD1 was called by the table and not checked on the DNA. TRBV21-1 is termed a pseudogene. CDR3 sequence: CASSKGYSWTSHPDNEQFF. For the CDR3, the DNA is TGTGCCAGCAGCAAAGGGTACAGTTGGACATCCCATCCAGACAATGAGCAGTTCTTC.